This T cell receptor (beta chain) comes out of a study of neurological immune-mediated disorders. Deletions cut 2 bases from V and 6 bases from J, with 11 bases between. The germline gives CDR1 MNHEY, CDR2 SVGAGI. The length of the CDR3 is 14 residues. Time point indicated: technical triplicate 1. The table lists this clonotype with many counts. It was by 5'RACE with 10-nucleotide random UMIs that the cDNA was made. MiXCR was run by TCRdb on the 5' RACE reads, yielding one entry per CDR3 protein. The sample consists of fewer than 50,000 distinct CDR3 sequences, 11% of them appearing once. V usage is TRBV6-5 and J usage is TRBJ1-5; tentatively, D is TRBD1 (5 bases). The source of this sequence is a man in his 60s with HTLV-1-associated myelopathy (HAM/TSP). Sample: PBMCs. In DNA, the CDR3 is TGTGCCAGCAGTTACATGCAGGGAGGTCAGCCCCAGCATTTT. Amino acids: CASSYMQGGQPQHF.